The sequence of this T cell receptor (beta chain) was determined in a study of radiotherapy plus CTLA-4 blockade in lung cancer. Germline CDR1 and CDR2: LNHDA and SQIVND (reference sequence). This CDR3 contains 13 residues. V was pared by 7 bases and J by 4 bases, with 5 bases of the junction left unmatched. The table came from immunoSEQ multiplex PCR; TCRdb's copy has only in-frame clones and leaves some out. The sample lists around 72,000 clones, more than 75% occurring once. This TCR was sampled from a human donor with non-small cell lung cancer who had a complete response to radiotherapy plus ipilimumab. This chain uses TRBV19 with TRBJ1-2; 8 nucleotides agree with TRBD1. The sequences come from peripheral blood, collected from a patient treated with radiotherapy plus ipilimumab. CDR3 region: CASTPGQVYGYTF. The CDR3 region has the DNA TGTGCCAGTACCCCGGGACAGGTCTATGGCTACACCTTC.